The 13 T cell receptor beta chains given below trace back to one sample, sequenced in a study of CD8 T cells in ankylosing spondylitis. TCRdb re-called the 5' RACE reads with MiXCR, one entry per CDR3 protein. The data hold approximately 250,000 distinct CDR3 sequences, with about 11% observed a single time. Sequenced: blood, either unsorted or a sorted T cell fraction (not recorded which). These receptors all stem from a male donor with ankylosing spondylitis or in good health (not recorded which).

The table lists this clonotype with many counts. V is TRBV20-1 and J is TRBJ2-1, with a possible D match to TRBD2 (6 bases). Germline CDR1 reads DFQATT; CDR2 reads SNEGSKA (reference sequence). Trimming took 3 bases from V and 12 from J, leaving 15 bases between them. CDR3 size: 12 residues. The chain's CDR3 is CSASVGGQGQFF. The DNA for the CDR3 is TGCAGTGCTAGTGTCGGAGGGCAAGGGCAGTTCTTC.

The V gene is TRBV4-1, the J gene TRBJ1-3; D uncertain. CDR1 is MGHRA, CDR2 YSYEKL, per germline. The CDR3 is 14 residues long. V lost 6 bases and J lost 0, with 9 bases in between. Here the CDR3 reads CASRTLSSGNTIYF. CDR3 in DNA: TGCGCCAGCAGAACACTGAGCTCTGGAAACACCATATATTTT.

This clonotype has a count of ten or more. CDR3 amino acids: CSARDGRIRKTQYF. CDR3 sequence (DNA): TGCAGTGCTAGAGACGGGAGAATCAGAAAGACCCAGTACTTC. The chain uses TRBV20-1 and TRBJ2-5, with TRBD2 as a possible D gene (6 bases). The CDR3 spans 14 residues. Trimming removed 0 bases from V and 6 bases from J, with 14 bases in between. Germline V gene sequence: CDR1 DFQATT, CDR2 SNEGSKA (reference sequence).

This clonotype was counted at least ten times. The genes are TRBV9 and TRBJ1-6; 7 bases match TRBD1. Looked up from germline, CDR1 is SGDLS and CDR2 is YYNGEE. The CDR3 consists of 15 residues. The V segment lost 4 bases and the J segment 7 bases; nucleotides outside the gene matches: 8. The CDR3 sequence: CASSPRRTGNSPLHF. For the CDR3, the DNA is TGTGCCAGCAGCCCCCGGAGGACAGGAAATTCACCCCTCCACTTT.

This clonotype was picked up a small number of times. CDR3 in amino acids: CASSRVSSYNEQFF. The CDR3 DNA reads TGTGCCAGCAGTAGGGTAAGCTCCTACAATGAGCAGTTCTTC. This rearrangement joins TRBV2 to TRBJ2-1; D remains ambiguous. V was shortened by 5 bases and J by 0 bases, with 8 bases between the two germline ends. CDR3 length equals 14 residues. Per the germline V gene, CDR1 is SNHLY and CDR2 is FYNNEI. Complete variable domain (other parts from reference TRBV2 and TRBJ2-1): EPEVTQTPSHQVTQMGQEVILRCVPISNHLYFYWYRQILGQKVEFLVSFYNNEISEKSEIFDDQFSVERPDGSNFTLKIRSTKLEDSAMYFCASSRVSSYNEQFFGPGTRLTVL.

This clonotype was counted at least ten times. The chain links TRBV7-2 to TRBJ2-1; a weak D match, TRBD2 (5 bases). Trimming left V 8 bases short and J 8 bases short, with 13 bases between. Germline lookup yields CDR1 SGHTA and CDR2 FQGNSA. This CDR3 has 12 residues. CDR3 region: CASSPREYEQFF. The CDR3 bases are TGTGCCAGCTCACCTCGGGAATATGAGCAGTTCTTC.

This clonotype was observed at least ten times. V gene TRBV4-2 combines with J gene TRBJ2-1, with D unresolved. CDR1 and CDR2 from the germline V gene are LGHNA and YNFKEQ. Trimming pared 0 bases from V and 8 bases from J, leaving 5 bases between. The length of the CDR3 is 12 residues. CDR3 coding DNA: TGTGCCAGCAGCCAAGAAGGCTATGAGCAGTTCTTC. Its translation is CASSQEGYEQFF.

Ten or more counts support this clonotype. The gene calls are TRBV29-1 and TRBJ1-1; D not certain. Germline V lookup: CDR1 SQVTM, CDR2 ANQGSEA. V was trimmed by 3 bases and J by 4 bases, leaving 15 bases between them. The CDR3 is made up of 14 amino acids. CDR3 amino acids: CSVDRSGHPTEAFF. Written as DNA, the CDR3 is TGCAGCGTTGATAGGAGCGGGCATCCCACTGAAGCTTTCTTT.

This clonotype came up a few times. The CDR3 spells CASSSPSSGASYEQYF. The CDR3 nucleotides read TGTGCCAGCAGCTCCCCATCTAGCGGGGCATCCTACGAGCAGTACTTC. The V call is TRBV7-9, the J call TRBJ2-7, with TRBD2 matching over 9 bases. After removal of 4 bases from V and 1 base from J, the junction contained 8 bases not matched to a gene. Germline loops: CDR1 SEHNR, CDR2 FQNEAQ (reference sequence). The CDR3 extends over 16 amino acids. Variable domain in full (rest from reference TRBV7-9 and TRBJ2-7): DTGVSQNPRHKITKRGQNVTFRCDPISEHNRLYWYRQTLGQGPEFLTYFQNEAQLEKSRLLSDRFSAERPKGSFSTLEIQRTEQGDSAMYLCASSSPSSGASYEQYFGPGTRLTVT.

Comments on this clonotype: This may be a read error, as it is one base from a much larger clone. The chain employs TRBV29-1 and TRBJ2-5; perhaps TRBD1 as D (6 bases). The germline gives CDR1 SQVTM, CDR2 ANQGSEA. CDR3 length equals 13 residues. CDR3 DNA sequence: TGCTGCGTAGGCGGACAGACTAAAGAGACCCAGTACTTC. Encoded protein: CCVGGQTKETQYF.

The sample holds a few counts of this clonotype. The chain carries TRBV7-2 and TRBJ2-3; D not certain. The length of the CDR3 is 12 residues. V dropped 6 bases and J dropped 2 bases, with 6 bases sitting between them. Germline V gene lookup returns CDR1 SGHTA and CDR2 FQGNSA. CDR3 protein: CASRRLTDTQYF. The CDR3 nucleotides read TGTGCCAGCAGGAGGCTCACAGATACGCAGTATTTT. The whole variable domain, filled in from reference TRBV7-2 and TRBJ2-3, reads GAGVSQSPSNKVTEKGKDVELRCDPISGHTALYWYRQSLGQGLEFLIYFQGNSAPDKSGLPSDRFSAERTGGSVSTLTIQRTQQEDSAVYLCASRRLTDTQYFGPGTRLTVL.

This clonotype was found many times. V usage is TRBV21-1 and J usage is TRBJ2-1. TRBV21-1 is shown as a pseudogene. This CDR3 spans 15 amino acids. The CDR3 here is CASSLIRLDYNEQFF. DNA for the CDR3: TGTGCCAGCAGCCTAATCCGACTTGACTACAATGAGCAGTTCTTC.

This clonotype was seen ten or more times. The DNA of the CDR3 is TGTGCCAGCAGTTCAGGAGAGACCCAGTACTTC. Translating it yields CASSSGETQYF. This chain links TRBV6-5 with TRBJ2-5; D is ambiguous. With 4 bases removed from V and 4 bases from J, the gap between germline ends came to 4 bases. There are 11 residues in the CDR3. Germline lookup yields CDR1 MNHEY and CDR2 SVGAGI.